What follows are 25 T cell receptor beta chains derived from one specimen sequenced in a study of T cells in Graves' hyperthyroidism and ophthalmopathy. Template material for amplifying TCR beta CDR3 regions consisted of RNA transcripts. HTBI primers were used for first-round RT-PCR of the TCR CDR3. From the multiplex PCR reads, TCRdb called clonotypes with MiXCR, one entry per CDR3 protein. The repertoire holds about 350,000 distinct CDR3 sequences, with about 15% as singletons. Sequenced material: blood. Receptor source: a woman in her twenties or thirties with Graves' hyperthyroidism.

The chain uses TRBV20-1 and TRBJ1-5; D possibly corresponds to TRBD1 (5 bases). V lost 5 bases to trimming and J lost 2 bases, with 10 bases between them. The CDR3 runs 13 residues. Germline V gene sequence: CDR1 DFQATT, CDR2 SNEGSKA (reference sequence). DNA for the CDR3: TGCAGTGCTTCTCGGGGGGGCAATCAGCCCCAGCATTTT. Translated: CSASRGGNQPQHF.

This chain links TRBV4-2 with TRBJ2-5; unclear D gene. Germline CDR1 LGHNA, CDR2 YNFKEQ. V lost 1 base and J 2 bases, leaving 8 bases between the germline ends. This CDR3 comprises 14 residues. The CDR3 DNA reads as TGTGCCAGCAGCCAAGTGAAGGAGCAAGAGACCCAGTACTTC. This encodes CASSQVKEQETQYF.

The chain carries TRBV5-4 and TRBJ1-1; D is uncertain. Trimming cost V 6 bases and J 8 bases, with 20 bases left between them. Germline assignment: CDR1 SGHNT and CDR2 YYREEE (reference sequence). The CDR3 is 14 residues long. This chain's CDR3 is CASTRRGGNEEAFF. Here the CDR3 DNA reads TGTGCCAGCACTCGACGGGGAGGGAATGAAGAAGCTTTCTTT.

The CDR3 sequence is CSPSRDGHRDTQYF. The CDR3 region has the DNA TGCAGTCCGAGCCGGGACGGCCATCGGGATACGCAGTATTTT. This chain joins TRBV20-1 and TRBJ2-3; D might be TRBD1 or TRBD2, each matching 5 bases. V was pared by 8 bases and J by 6 bases, with 21 bases between. The CDR3 is 14 amino acids. Germline V gene data show CDR1 as DFQATT and CDR2 as SNEGSKA (reference sequence).

V usage is TRBV9 and J usage is TRBJ2-2, with D tentatively TRBD2 (6 bases). CDR3 size: 14 residues. Trimming left V 4 bases short and J 4 bases short, with 11 bases between. In germline, CDR1 is SGDLS, CDR2 YYNGEE. Here the CDR3 DNA reads TGTGCCAGCAGCCAGGGACTGTTCACCGGGGAGCTGTTTTTT. It yields the protein CASSQGLFTGELFF.

This clonotype has a count of ten or more. The rearrangement joins TRBV7-9 to TRBJ1-1; D is perhaps TRBD1 (6 bases). The CDR3 has 14 amino acids. V lost 5 bases, J lost 2 bases, and 12 bases lay in between. Per the germline V gene, CDR1 is SEHNR and CDR2 is FQNEAQ (reference sequence). This CDR3 reads CASSGQMLNTEAFF. CDR3 in DNA: TGTGCCAGCAGCGGACAGATGCTTAACACTGAAGCTTTCTTT. Complete variable domain (other parts from reference TRBV7-9 and TRBJ1-1): DTGVSQNPRHKITKRGQNVTFRCDPISEHNRLYWYRQTLGQGPEFLTYFQNEAQLEKSRLLSDRFSAERPKGSFSTLEIQRTEQGDSAMYLCASSGQMLNTEAFFGQGTRLTVV.

The V gene is TRBV7-8, the J gene TRBJ2-2; D call uncertain. This CDR3 has 11 residues. V lost 5 bases and J 7 bases, leaving 5 bases between the germline ends. Per the germline V gene, CDR1 is SGHVS and CDR2 is FQNEAQ. The CDR3 coding sequence is TGTGCCAGCAGCACAGACGGGGAGCTGTTTTTT. This encodes CASSTDGELFF.

V gene TRBV6-5 combines with J gene TRBJ2-7; TRBD1 matches 12 bases. From germline, CDR1 is MNHEY and CDR2 SVGAGI. This CDR3 has 16 residues. V lost 4 bases and J lost 6; bases outside the gene matches: 10. The CDR3 region is CASSFKTGTGGREQYF. DNA for the CDR3: TGTGCCAGCAGTTTTAAAACCGGGACAGGGGGCCGCGAGCAGTACTTC.

The rearrangement joins TRBV7-2 to TRBJ2-3, with D uncertain. Per germline, CDR1 SGHTA and CDR2 FQGNSA. Trimming shortened V by 2 bases and J by 2 bases, and 11 bases separated the two germline ends. The CDR3 is 15 residues long. This chain's CDR3 is CASSLRPRNTDTQYF. DNA for the CDR3: TGTGCCAGCAGCTTACGCCCGAGGAACACAGATACGCAGTATTTT.

This clonotype was observed many times. This chain uses TRBV2 with TRBJ1-3; D perhaps matches TRBD1 (6 bases). The ends were cut back, 8 bases at V and 0 bases at J, with 20 bases in the middle. This CDR3 region has 17 residues. CDR1 SNHLY and CDR2 FYNNEI come from the germline V gene. The CDR3 DNA follows: TGTGCCAGCCTCGGCTGGGACGACAGGAGCTCTGGAAACACCATATATTTT. Protein sequence: CASLGWDDRSSGNTIYF.

This clonotype turned up a few times. The J gene is TRBJ1-5, the V gene TRBV19, with a weak D call TRBD1 (5 bases). The CDR3 runs to 16 residues. The germline gives CDR1 LNHDA, CDR2 SQIVND (reference sequence). V lost 3 bases, J lost 5 bases, and 17 bases lay in between. Here the CDR3 reads CASSISSRDPYQPQHF. Here the CDR3 DNA reads TGTGCCAGTAGTATTTCGTCCAGGGACCCTTATCAGCCCCAGCATTTT.

This chain joins TRBV4-1 and TRBJ2-2, with TRBD1 matching 8 bases. The length of the CDR3 is 15 residues. V was pared by 1 base and J by 4 bases, with 2 bases of the junction left unmatched. Germline V CDR1 and CDR2: MGHRA, YSYEKL. The CDR3 spells CASSQVGQVTGELFF. CDR3 DNA sequence: TGCGCCAGCAGCCAAGTGGGACAGGTCACCGGGGAGCTGTTTTTT.

Many counts were recorded for this clonotype. This chain uses TRBV7-2 with TRBJ2-5, with 13 bases that match TRBD2. This CDR3 comprises 15 residues. The V gene end was trimmed by 5 bases and the J gene end by 4 bases; junction bases not matched to a gene: 4. Germline V gene sequence: CDR1 SGHTA, CDR2 FQGNSA. The CDR3 is CASSIRTSGRETQYF. The CDR3 DNA follows: TGTGCCAGCAGCATTAGGACTAGCGGGAGAGAGACCCAGTACTTC.

This chain connects TRBV30 to TRBJ2-1; 8 nucleotides line up with TRBD2. CDR3 length: 17 residues. Germline V CDR1 and CDR2: GTSNPN, SVGIG (reference sequence). V was clipped by 3 bases and J by 4 bases; unmatched bases: 14. CDR3: CAWSPAGDLWSYNEQFF. The CDR3 bases are TGTGCCTGGAGCCCAGCGGGAGATCTGTGGTCGTACAATGAGCAGTTCTTC.

This clonotype occurred many times. V is TRBV5-1 and J is TRBJ2-3; D gene ambiguous. Germline V gene data show CDR1 as SGHRS and CDR2 as YFSETQ. The CDR3 length is 12 residues. V was trimmed by 3 bases and J by 6 bases, leaving 8 bases between them. The chain's CDR3 is CASSSYGDTQYF. The DNA for the CDR3 is TGCGCCAGCAGCTCCTACGGGGATACGCAGTATTTT.

The CDR3: CASSQGLPYEQYF. For the CDR3, the DNA is TGCGCCAGCAGCCAAGGACTACCCTACGAGCAGTACTTC. The chain combines TRBV4-3 with TRBJ2-7, with D maybe TRBD2 (5 bases). The CDR3 runs 13 residues. V shed 1 base and J shed 2 bases, with 6 bases lying between them. Germline loops: CDR1 LGHNA, CDR2 YSLEER.

This clonotype has at least ten counts. The V and J genes are TRBV10-3 and TRBJ2-3; 12 bases agree with TRBD2. V dropped 8 bases and J dropped 4; count of bases not matched to a gene: 7. Per the germline V gene, CDR1 is ENHRY and CDR2 is SYGVKD. The CDR3 contains 15 residues. This CDR3 is CAIVDSSGRADTQYF. In DNA form, the CDR3 reads TGTGCCATCGTTGATTCTAGCGGGAGGGCAGATACGCAGTATTTT.

This clonotype occurred a few times. This chain connects TRBV5-1 to TRBJ1-2, with 7 positions matching TRBD1. V gave up 3 bases and J gave up 2 bases; unmatched junction bases: 10. This CDR3 comprises 16 residues. The V gene's germline CDR1 is SGHRS and CDR2 YFSETQ. The DNA of the CDR3 is TGCGCCAGCAGCTGGGGAATGACAGGGTCCAACTATGGCTACACCTTC. This gives the protein CASSWGMTGSNYGYTF.

There are a few counts of this clonotype. The chain uses TRBV28 and TRBJ1-4; D perhaps matches TRBD1 (5 bases). CDR1 and CDR2 (germline): MDHEN, SYDVKM. This CDR3 comprises 14 residues. Trimming stripped 6 bases from V and 0 bases from J, with 8 bases between. CDR3 residues: CASSRDATNEKLFF. The CDR3, as DNA: TGTGCCAGCAGCAGGGACGCAACTAATGAAAAACTGTTTTTT.

This clonotype was detected many times. This chain links TRBV2 with TRBJ1-2; 9 bases match TRBD1. The CDR3 is 15 amino acids. Trimming cost V 9 bases and J 4 bases; bases outside gene matches: 12. From germline, CDR1 is SNHLY and CDR2 FYNNEI. The CDR3 reads CAREKMTGGVYGYTF. The DNA of the CDR3 is TGTGCCAGGGAAAAGATGACAGGGGGAGTCTATGGCTACACCTTC.

Comments on this clonotype: Possible read error: a much larger clone is one base away. This rearrangement joins TRBV12-3 or TRBV12-4 to TRBJ2-1; no reliable D call. The CDR3 has 13 residues. The V and J ends lost 11 bases and 10 bases respectively, with 21 bases between them. CDR3 loop: CAAASSNNDEQFF. The CDR3, as DNA: TGTGCCGCCGCCTCGAGCAACAACGACGAGCAGTTCTTC.

This clonotype was observed a handful of times. The V call is TRBV5-1, the J call TRBJ2-1, with D uncertain. Germline lookup yields CDR1 SGHRS and CDR2 YFSETQ. V shed 5 bases and J shed 1 base, with 13 bases lying between them. This CDR3 is built from 15 residues. The CDR3 reads CASSVYSSSYNEQFF. CDR3 DNA: TGCGCCAGCAGTGTTTACTCCTCGTCCTACAATGAGCAGTTCTTC.

This clonotype was counted between two and nine times. The chain has TRBV20-1 and TRBJ1-2; weak D call: TRBD1 (5 bases). Trimming removed 2 bases at V and 2 bases at J, with 6 bases between. The CDR3 covers 12 residues. Germline V gives CDR1 DFQATT, CDR2 SNEGSKA (reference sequence). Here the CDR3 DNA reads TGCAGTGCTAGAAAGGGGAACTATGGCTACACCTTC. Its protein product is CSARKGNYGYTF.

This clonotype was picked up many times. This chain links TRBV13 with TRBJ1-1; D gene ambiguous. This CDR3 is built from 13 residues. Trimming took 0 bases from V and 6 from J, leaving 8 bases between them. CDR1 and CDR2 (germline): PRHDT, FYEKMQ (reference sequence). The DNA of the CDR3 is TGTGCCAGCAGCTTAGGCCACAGTCCTGAAGCTTTCTTT. Translating it yields CASSLGHSPEAFF.

This clonotype was seen at least ten times. This rearrangement joins TRBV28 to TRBJ1-6; TRBD1 aligns across 9 bases. Germline-derived CDR1 and CDR2 are MDHEN and SYDVKM. The CDR3 covers 15 residues. V lost 6 bases, J lost 7 bases, and 7 bases stayed unmatched. CDR3 in amino acids: CASSQPGTGNSPLHF. CDR3 DNA: TGTGCCAGCAGCCAACCCGGGACAGGGAATTCACCCCTCCACTTT. The full variable domain, its missing parts supplied by reference TRBV28 and TRBJ1-6, is DVKVTQSSRYLVKRTGEKVFLECVQDMDHENMFWYRQDPGLGLRLIYFSYDVKMKEKGDIPEGYSVSREKKERFSLILESASTNQTSMYLCASSQPGTGNSPLHFGNGTRLTVT.